The TCR beta chain described here comes from a study of blood T cell repertoires in COVID-19. The CDR3 length is 15 residues. Per germline, CDR1 SGHNT and CDR2 YYREEE (reference sequence). V was clipped by 1 base and J by 3 bases, with 11 bases between them. Profiled with immunoSEQ multiplex PCR; TCRdb holds only in-frame clones, not every one. The sample lists approximately 80,000 clones; roughly 80% were seen once. The TCR originated in a human donor in a cohort sampled during active COVID-19. Sequencing input: peripheral blood. This chain connects TRBV5-4 to TRBJ2-1; a possible D gene is TRBD1 (5 bases). The CDR3 loop is CASSLWGQYYNEQFF. Written as DNA, the CDR3 is TGTGCCAGCAGCTTGTGGGGCCAATACTACAATGAGCAGTTCTTC. Using reference TRBV5-4 and TRBJ2-1 for the parts outside the CDR3, the full variable domain is ETGVTQSPTHLIKTRGQQVTLRCSSQSGHNTVSWYQQALGQGPQFIFQYYREEENGRGNFPPRFSGLQFPNYSSELNVNALELDDSALYLCASSLWGQYYNEQFFGPGTRLTVL.